The clone carrying this TCR beta chain was recorded at least ten times. Its antigen is unknown. This entry is derived from a study of identical twins. Findings and limits, study-wide: Models came in too low on out-of-frame TCR alpha sharing in monozygotic twins. Out-of-frame beta chain sequences displayed weaker excess sharing between twins. The abundant beta clonotypes from cord blood had fewer insertions, and memory repertoires had none of this.

TCRdb re-called the 5' RACE reads through MiXCR, storing one row per CDR3 protein. The sample has approximately 700,000 distinct CDR3 sequences; 5.5% to 7.5% are singletons. The germline V and J ends were trimmed by 3 bases and 7 bases, with 20 bases remaining between them. CDR1 and CDR2 (germline): SGHDT, YYEEEE. The CDR3 consists of 16 residues. The TCR was taken from a man younger than 30 in good health. The J gene is TRBJ2-1, the V gene TRBV5-6; no clear D gene. The sequencing sample was made of naive T cells sorted from blood. For the CDR3, the DNA is TGTGCCAGCAGCTGGGTGGGGTTATCCTACCTTAATGAGCAGTTCTTC. Its translation is CASSWVGLSYLNEQFF.